The 3 T cell receptor beta chains given below trace back to one sample, sequenced in a study of early T cells in non-severe SARS-CoV-2 infection. Using its own MiXCR run on the 5' RACE reads, TCRdb lists one record per CDR3 protein. The sample holds fewer than 85,000 distinct CDR3 sequences, around a sixth seen once. The specimen sequenced was whole blood. These receptors originate from an adult who was a healthcare worker with PCR-confirmed SARS-CoV-2 infection or an uninfected control (not recorded which).

This clonotype was counted between two and nine times. The V and J genes are TRBV15 and TRBJ2-3; 7 bases match TRBD1. The CDR3 is 14 amino acids. V shed 0 bases, J shed 3 bases, and the junction held 0 bases outside the gene matches. CDR1 is LNHNV, CDR2 YYDKDF, per germline (reference sequence). CDR3 in DNA: TGTGCCACCAGCAGAGACAGGGGGACAGATACGCAGTATTTT. Protein sequence: CATSRDRGTDTQYF.

The table lists this clonotype with many counts. This chain links TRBV7-6 with TRBJ1-5, with no clear D. Germline CDR1 SGHVS, CDR2 FNYEAQ. The CDR3 extends over 17 amino acids. V lost 2 bases and J lost 1, with 15 bases in between. The CDR3 DNA follows: TGTGCCAGCAGCTTAAGCGTAGGGTACGGGAGCAATCAGCCCCAGCATTTT. Protein: CASSLSVGYGSNQPQHF.

This clonotype was counted only a few times. V is TRBV20-1 and J is TRBJ1-1; 7 positions agree with TRBD1. Looked up from germline, CDR1 is DFQATT and CDR2 is SNEGSKA (reference sequence). Trimming cost V 5 bases and J 5 bases; bases outside gene matches: 8. This CDR3 is built from 13 residues. Here the CDR3 reads CSAPDRVKTEAFF. As DNA, the CDR3 is TGCAGTGCTCCAGACAGGGTAAAAACTGAAGCTTTCTTT.